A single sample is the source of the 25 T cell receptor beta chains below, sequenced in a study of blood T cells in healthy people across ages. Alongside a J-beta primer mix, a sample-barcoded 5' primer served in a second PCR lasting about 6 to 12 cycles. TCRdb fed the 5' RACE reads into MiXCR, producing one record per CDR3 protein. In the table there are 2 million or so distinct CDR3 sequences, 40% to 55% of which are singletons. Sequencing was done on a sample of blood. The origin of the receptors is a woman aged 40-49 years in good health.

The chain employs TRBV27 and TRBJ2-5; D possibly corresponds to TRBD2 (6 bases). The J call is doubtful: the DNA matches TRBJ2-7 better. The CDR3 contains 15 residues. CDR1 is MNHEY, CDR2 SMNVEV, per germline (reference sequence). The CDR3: CASSLSLAGTYEQYF. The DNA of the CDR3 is TGTGCCAGCAGTTTATCCCTCGCGGGGACCTACGAGCAGTACTTC.

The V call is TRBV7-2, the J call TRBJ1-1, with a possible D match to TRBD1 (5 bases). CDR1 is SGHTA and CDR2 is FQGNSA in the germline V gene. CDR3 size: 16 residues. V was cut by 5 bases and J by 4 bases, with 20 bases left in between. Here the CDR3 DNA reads TGTGCCAGCAGCGTTTTCCCGGACACGTGGGCCACTGAAGCTTTCTTT. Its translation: CASSVFPDTWATEAFF. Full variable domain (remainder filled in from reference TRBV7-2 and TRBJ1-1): GAGVSQSPSNKVTEKGKDVELRCDPISGHTALYWYRQSLGQGLEFLIYFQGNSAPDKSGLPSDRFSAERTGGSVSTLTIQRTQQEDSAVYLCASSVFPDTWATEAFFGQGTRLTVV.

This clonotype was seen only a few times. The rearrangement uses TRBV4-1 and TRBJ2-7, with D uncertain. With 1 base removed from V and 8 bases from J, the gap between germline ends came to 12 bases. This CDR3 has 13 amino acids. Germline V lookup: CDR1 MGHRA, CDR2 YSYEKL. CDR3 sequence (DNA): TGCGCCAGCAGCCAAGGGGCCTCCTATAAGCAGTACTTC. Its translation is CASSQGASYKQYF.

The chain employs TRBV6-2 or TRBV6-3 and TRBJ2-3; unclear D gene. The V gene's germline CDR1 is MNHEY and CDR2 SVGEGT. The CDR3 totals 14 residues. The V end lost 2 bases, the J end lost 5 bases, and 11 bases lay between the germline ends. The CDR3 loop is CASSYASRRDTQYF. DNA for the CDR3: TGTGCCAGCAGTTACGCCTCGCGGAGAGATACGCAGTATTTT.

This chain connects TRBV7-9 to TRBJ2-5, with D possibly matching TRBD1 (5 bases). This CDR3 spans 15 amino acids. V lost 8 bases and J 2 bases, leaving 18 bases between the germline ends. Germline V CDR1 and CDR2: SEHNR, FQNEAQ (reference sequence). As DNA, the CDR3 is TGTGCCAGCGGCGTGGGGCTAGGGAATCAAGAGACCCAGTACTTC. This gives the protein CASGVGLGNQETQYF.

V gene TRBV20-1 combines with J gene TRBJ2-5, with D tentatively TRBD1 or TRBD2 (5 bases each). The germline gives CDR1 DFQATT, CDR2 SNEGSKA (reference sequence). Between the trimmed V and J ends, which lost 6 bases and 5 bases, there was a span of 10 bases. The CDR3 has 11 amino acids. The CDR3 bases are TGCAGTGCGGGGGTTTTGGAGACCCAGTACTTC. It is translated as CSAGVLETQYF.

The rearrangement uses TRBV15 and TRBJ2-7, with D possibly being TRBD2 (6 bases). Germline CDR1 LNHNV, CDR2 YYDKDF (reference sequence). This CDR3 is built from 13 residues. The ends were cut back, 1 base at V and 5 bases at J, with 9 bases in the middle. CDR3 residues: CATSRVGGDEQYF. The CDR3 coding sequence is TGTGCCACCAGCAGAGTTGGAGGGGACGAGCAGTACTTC.

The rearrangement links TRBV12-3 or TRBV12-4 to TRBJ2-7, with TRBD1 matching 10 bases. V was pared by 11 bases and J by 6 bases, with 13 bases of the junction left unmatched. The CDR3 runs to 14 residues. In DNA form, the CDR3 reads TGTGCCGGCACCCACCGGGACAGGGGCGTCGAGCAGTACTTC. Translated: CAGTHRDRGVEQYF.

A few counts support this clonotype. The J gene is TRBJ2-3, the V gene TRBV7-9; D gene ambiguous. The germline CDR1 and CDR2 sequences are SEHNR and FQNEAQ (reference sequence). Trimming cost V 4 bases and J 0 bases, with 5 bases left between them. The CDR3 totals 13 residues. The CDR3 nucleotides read TGTGCCAGCAGCTCTATGAGCACAGATACGCAGTATTTT. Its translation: CASSSMSTDTQYF.

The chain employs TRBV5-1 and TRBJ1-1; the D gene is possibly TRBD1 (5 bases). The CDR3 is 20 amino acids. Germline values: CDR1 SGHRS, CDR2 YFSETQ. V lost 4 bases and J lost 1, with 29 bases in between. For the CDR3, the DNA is TGCGCCAGCAGCCCCTGGTCTGGGGCGGGTACCTGGGGAAGGAACACTGAAGCTTTCTTT. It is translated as CASSPWSGAGTWGRNTEAFF.

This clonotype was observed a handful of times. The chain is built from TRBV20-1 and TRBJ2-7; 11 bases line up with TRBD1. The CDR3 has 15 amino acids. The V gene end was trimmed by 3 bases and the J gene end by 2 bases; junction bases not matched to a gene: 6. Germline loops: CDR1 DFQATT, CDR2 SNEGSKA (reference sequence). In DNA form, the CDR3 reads TGCAGTGCTAGGGGCGGGACAGGGGGGGCCTACGAGCAGTACTTC. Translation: CSARGGTGGAYEQYF.

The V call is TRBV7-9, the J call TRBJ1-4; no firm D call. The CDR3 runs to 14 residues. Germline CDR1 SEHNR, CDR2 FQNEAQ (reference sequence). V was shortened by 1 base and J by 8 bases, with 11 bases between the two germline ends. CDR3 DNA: TGTGCCAGCAGCTTAGAAGTCACGGGGGAAAAACTGTTTTTT. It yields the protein CASSLEVTGEKLFF.

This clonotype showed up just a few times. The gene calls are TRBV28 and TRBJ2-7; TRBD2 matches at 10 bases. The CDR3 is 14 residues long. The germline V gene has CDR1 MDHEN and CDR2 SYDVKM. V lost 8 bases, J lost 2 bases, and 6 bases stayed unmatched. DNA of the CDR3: TGTGCCAGCTCTACTAGCGGGGTGGCCTACGAGCAGTACTTC. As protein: CASSTSGVAYEQYF. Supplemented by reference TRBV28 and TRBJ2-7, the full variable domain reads DVKVTQSSRYLVKRTGEKVFLECVQDMDHENMFWYRQDPGLGLRLIYFSYDVKMKEKGDIPEGYSVSREKKERFSLILESASTNQTSMYLCASSTSGVAYEQYFGPGTRLTVT.

CDR3 in DNA: TGTGCCACCAGTGAAACGGAGCTCCCGGAGTATTTT. This sequence encodes CATSETELPEYF. The J gene is TRBJ2-3, the V gene TRBV24-1; D gene unclear. Trimming took off 4 bases at V and 13 bases at J, with 14 bases between the two ends. Per the germline V gene, CDR1 is KGHDR and CDR2 is SFDVKD. There are 12 residues in the CDR3.

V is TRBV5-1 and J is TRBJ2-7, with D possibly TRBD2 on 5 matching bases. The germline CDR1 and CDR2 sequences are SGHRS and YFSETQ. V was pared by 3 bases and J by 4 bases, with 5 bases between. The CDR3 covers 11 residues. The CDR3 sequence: CASSWEYEQYF. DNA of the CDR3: TGCGCCAGCAGCTGGGAGTACGAGCAGTACTTC.

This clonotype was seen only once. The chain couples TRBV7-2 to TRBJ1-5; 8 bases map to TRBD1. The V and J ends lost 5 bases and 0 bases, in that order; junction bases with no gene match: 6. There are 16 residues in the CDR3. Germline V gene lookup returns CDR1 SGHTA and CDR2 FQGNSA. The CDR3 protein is CASSAPGQVSNQPQHF. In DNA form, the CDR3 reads TGTGCCAGCAGCGCCCCGGGACAGGTTAGCAATCAGCCCCAGCATTTT.

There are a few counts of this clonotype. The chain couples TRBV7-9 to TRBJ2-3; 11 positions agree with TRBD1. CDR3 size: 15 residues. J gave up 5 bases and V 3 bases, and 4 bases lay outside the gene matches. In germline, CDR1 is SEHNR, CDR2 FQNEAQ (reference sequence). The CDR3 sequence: CASSFGQGAKDTQYF. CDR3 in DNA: TGTGCCAGCAGCTTCGGACAGGGGGCCAAAGATACGCAGTATTTT.

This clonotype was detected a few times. In nucleotides, the CDR3 is TGCGCCAGCAGCCAGCAGGCTTTCTCCTACGAGCAGTACTTC. Translating gives CASSQQAFSYEQYF. The chain has TRBV5-1 and TRBJ2-7; no reliable D call. Germline assignment: CDR1 SGHRS and CDR2 YFSETQ. There are 14 residues in the CDR3. With 4 bases removed from V and 0 bases from J, the gap between germline ends came to 11 bases.

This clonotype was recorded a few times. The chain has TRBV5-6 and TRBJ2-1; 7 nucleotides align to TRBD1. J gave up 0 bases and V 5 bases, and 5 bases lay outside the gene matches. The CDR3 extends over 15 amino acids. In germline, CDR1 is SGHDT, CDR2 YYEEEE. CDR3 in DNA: TGTGCCAGCAGTCTATGGGACAGCTCCTACAATGAGCAGTTCTTC. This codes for CASSLWDSSYNEQFF.

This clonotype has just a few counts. The CDR3 loop is CSVAYQGAATEAFF. The CDR3 DNA reads TGCAGCGTTGCCTATCAGGGGGCGGCCACTGAAGCTTTCTTT. This rearrangement joins TRBV29-1 to TRBJ1-1; 8 bases align to TRBD1. CDR3 length equals 14 residues. CDR1 and CDR2 (germline): SQVTM, ANQGSEA. The trim removed 4 bases at V and 4 bases at J, leaving 8 bases unmatched.

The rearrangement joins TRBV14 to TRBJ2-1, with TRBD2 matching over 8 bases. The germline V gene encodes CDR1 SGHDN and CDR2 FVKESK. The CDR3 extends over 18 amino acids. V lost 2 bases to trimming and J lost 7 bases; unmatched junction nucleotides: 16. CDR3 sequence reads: CASSQPTKWSGGGNEQFF. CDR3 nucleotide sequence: TGTGCCAGCAGCCAACCAACTAAGTGGAGCGGGGGAGGTAATGAGCAGTTCTTC.

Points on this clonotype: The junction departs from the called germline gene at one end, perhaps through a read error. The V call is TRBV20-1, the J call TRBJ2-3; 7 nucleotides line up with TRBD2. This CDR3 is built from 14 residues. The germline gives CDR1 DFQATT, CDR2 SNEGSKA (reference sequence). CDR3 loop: CSASDWPRGDTRYF. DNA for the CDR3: TGCAGTGCTTCGGACTGGCCCCGGGGGGATACGCGGTATTTT.

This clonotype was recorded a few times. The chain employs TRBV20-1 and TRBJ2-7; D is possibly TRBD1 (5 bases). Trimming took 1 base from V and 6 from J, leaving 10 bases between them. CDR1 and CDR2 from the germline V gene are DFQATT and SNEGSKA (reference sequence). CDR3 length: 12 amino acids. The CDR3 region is CSARARVAEQYF. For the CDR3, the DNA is TGCAGTGCTAGAGCCAGGGTAGCCGAGCAGTACTTC.

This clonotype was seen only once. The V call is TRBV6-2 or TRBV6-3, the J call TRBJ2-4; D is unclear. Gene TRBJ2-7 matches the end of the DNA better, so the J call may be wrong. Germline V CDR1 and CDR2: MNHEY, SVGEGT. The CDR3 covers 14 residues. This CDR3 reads CASSYNVGRGEQYF. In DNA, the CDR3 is TGTGCCAGCAGTTACAATGTGGGTAGAGGCGAGCAGTACTTC.

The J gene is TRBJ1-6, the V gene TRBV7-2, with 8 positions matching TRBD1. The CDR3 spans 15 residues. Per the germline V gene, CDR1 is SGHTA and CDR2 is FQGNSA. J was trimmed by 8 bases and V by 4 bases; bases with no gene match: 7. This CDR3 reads CASSSDSRGHSPLHF. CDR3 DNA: TGTGCCAGCAGCTCAGATTCCAGGGGGCATTCACCCCTCCACTTT.